These 4 T cell receptor beta chains originate from one sample sequenced in a study of blood T cell repertoires in COVID-19. TCRdb's copy holds only in-frame clones and misses some; the assay was immunoSEQ multiplex PCR. The sample has about 160,000 clones; approximately 80% are singletons. The sequenced sample was peripheral blood. Receptors originate from a woman over 75 with active or convalescent COVID-19.

V gene TRBV6-5 combines with J gene TRBJ1-2; TRBD1 matches 9 bases. Per germline, CDR1 MNHEY and CDR2 SVGAGI. V was pared by 11 bases and J by 3 bases, with 10 bases of the junction left unmatched. The CDR3 totals 14 residues. The CDR3 DNA follows: TGTGCCTACGCCCCGAGACAGGGGGACTATGGCTACACCTTC. Amino acids: CAYAPRQGDYGYTF.

CDR3 nucleotide sequence: TGTGCCAGCAGCCCCTTACAGGGGCCGAATTCACCCCTCCACTTT. Translation: CASSPLQGPNSPLHF. The V and J genes are TRBV9 and TRBJ1-6; TRBD1 agrees at 7 bases. The CDR3 has 15 amino acids. J gave up 7 bases and V 4 bases, and 8 bases lay outside the gene matches. Germline CDR1 SGDLS, CDR2 YYNGEE.

This clone was counted a single time. V is TRBV6-4 and J is TRBJ1-1; no clear D gene. The germline V and J ends were trimmed by 8 bases and 8 bases, with 21 bases remaining between them. This CDR3 region has 14 residues. CDR1 is MRHNA and CDR2 is SNTAGT in the germline V gene. CDR3 sequence (DNA): TGTGCCAGCTCAAGAAACCCGGGGATGGGAGAAGCTTTCTTT. Translated, it gives CASSRNPGMGEAFF.

The rearrangement uses TRBV29-1 and TRBJ2-2; D may be TRBD2 (6 bases). The CDR3 has 15 residues. Germline CDR1 is SQVTM and CDR2 is ANQGSEA. V gave up 3 bases and J gave up 1 base, with 12 bases separating them. CDR3 in amino acids: CSVDARGRNTGELFF. In DNA form, the CDR3 reads TGCAGCGTTGACGCGCGGGGAAGGAACACCGGGGAGCTGTTTTTT.